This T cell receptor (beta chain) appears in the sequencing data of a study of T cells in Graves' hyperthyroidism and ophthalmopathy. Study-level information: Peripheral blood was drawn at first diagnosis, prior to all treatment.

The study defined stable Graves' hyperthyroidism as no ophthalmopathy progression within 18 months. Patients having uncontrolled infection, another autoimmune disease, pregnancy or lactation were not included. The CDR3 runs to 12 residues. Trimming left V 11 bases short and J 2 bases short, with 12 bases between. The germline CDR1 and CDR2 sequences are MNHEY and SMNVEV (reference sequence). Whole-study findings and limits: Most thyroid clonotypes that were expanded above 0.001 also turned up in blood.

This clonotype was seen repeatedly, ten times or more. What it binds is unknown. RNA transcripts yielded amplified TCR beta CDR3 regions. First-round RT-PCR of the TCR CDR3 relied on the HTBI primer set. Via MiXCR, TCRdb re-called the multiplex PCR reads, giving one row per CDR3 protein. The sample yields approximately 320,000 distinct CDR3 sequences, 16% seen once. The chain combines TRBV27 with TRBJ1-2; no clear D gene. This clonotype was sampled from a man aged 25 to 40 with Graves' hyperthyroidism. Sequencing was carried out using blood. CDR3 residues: CASWLRNYGYTF. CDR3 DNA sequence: TGTGCCTCATGGCTACGAAACTATGGCTACACCTTC.